These 18 T cell receptor beta chains came from one sample sequenced in a study of regulatory T cells in long-lasting Graves disease. The time point: persistent/refractory GD, antithyroid drugs over 5 years with positive TRAb. The TCR library was made from RNA that had been extracted from PBMCs in TRIzol. Arm-PCR with iRepertoire HTBI primers amplified the CDR3 regions for these TCR beta libraries. TCRdb re-called the multiplex PCR reads with MiXCR, one entry per CDR3 protein. The table records some 470,000 distinct CDR3 sequences, 20% to 25% of them present only once. The sample was peripheral blood mononuclear cells (PBMCs), taken when the disease was refractory, from a patient treated with antithyroid drugs. All receptors come from a female donor with Graves disease.

This clonotype was observed many times. The J gene is TRBJ2-5, the V gene TRBV7-3; tentative D call: TRBD2 (5 bases). CDR1 and CDR2 (germline): SGHTA, FQGTGA. Trimming removed 3 bases from V and 3 bases from J, with 11 bases in between. The CDR3 runs to 14 residues. Written as DNA, the CDR3 is TGTGCCAGCAGCTTGAGCGGTAGCGAAGAGACCCAGTACTTC. It codes for CASSLSGSEETQYF.

This clonotype has only a few counts. This chain links TRBV12-3 or TRBV12-4 with TRBJ1-6; no clear D. V was shortened by 6 bases and J by 7 bases, with 13 bases between the two germline ends. This CDR3 region has 14 residues. The CDR3 region is CASSPRTPNSPLHF. The CDR3 bases are TGTGCCAGCAGCCCGAGAACCCCAAATTCACCCCTCCACTTT.

This sequence joins TRBV9 and TRBJ2-1; D perhaps matches TRBD2 (6 bases). The CDR3 is made up of 14 amino acids. Trimming stripped 3 bases from V and 8 bases from J, with 15 bases between. CDR1 and CDR2 (germline): SGDLS, YYNGEE. The chain's CDR3 is CASSAYLADDEQFF. In nucleotides, the CDR3 is TGTGCCAGCAGCGCTTATTTAGCGGACGATGAGCAGTTCTTC.

In this sample, this clonotype turned up a few times. The chain carries TRBV7-9 and TRBJ2-7; D uncertain. CDR1 is SEHNR, CDR2 FQNEAQ, per germline (reference sequence). CDR3 length: 12 amino acids. The V gene lost 1 base and the J gene lost 5 bases, with 6 bases spanning the gap. CDR3 residues: CASSLGSNEQYF. CDR3 in DNA: TGTGCCAGCAGCTTAGGCTCGAACGAGCAGTACTTC.

This clonotype was observed a single time. This likely reflects a read error, since a far larger clone is one base away. The V and J genes are TRBV12-3 or TRBV12-4 and TRBJ2-7; 10 bases are a match to TRBD1. The trim removed 5 bases at V and 2 bases at J, leaving 6 bases unmatched. The CDR3 runs to 15 residues. CDR3 loop: CASSAPGQGTYEQYF. The CDR3 DNA reads as TGTGCCAGCAGTGCTCCGGGACAGGGGACCTACGAGCAGTACTTC.

Ten or more counts support this clonotype. The chain employs TRBV24-1 and TRBJ1-2; D ambiguous. Germline V lookup: CDR1 KGHDR, CDR2 SFDVKD. V lost 4 bases, J lost 3 bases, and 8 bases lay in between. This CDR3 region has 13 residues. CDR3 in DNA: TGTGCCACCAGTGAGCCAGGATACTATGGCTACACCTTC. Translation gives CATSEPGYYGYTF.

The CDR3 reads CASRRSSGANVLTF. The CDR3 DNA is TGTGCCAGCAGGAGAAGCTCTGGGGCCAACGTCCTGACTTTC. The V call is TRBV27, the J call TRBJ2-6; D ambiguous. The V and J ends lost 6 bases and 0 bases respectively, with 6 bases between them. This CDR3 is 14 amino acids long. From germline, CDR1 is MNHEY and CDR2 SMNVEV (reference sequence).

This clonotype was observed many times. V gene TRBV28 combines with J gene TRBJ1-1, with D tentatively TRBD1 (6 bases). V was trimmed by 8 bases and J by 10 bases, leaving 14 bases between them. Germline CDR1 reads MDHEN; CDR2 reads SYDVKM. The CDR3 contains 11 residues. The CDR3 sequence is CASRARTVAFF. CDR3 DNA: TGTGCCAGCCGCGCTCGGACAGTAGCTTTCTTT.

J is TRBJ2-5 and V is TRBV14, with 12 bases that match TRBD2. CDR1 is SGHDN, CDR2 FVKESK, per germline. The V and J ends lost 4 bases and 2 bases, in that order; junction bases with no gene match: 5. The CDR3 covers 16 residues. The CDR3 is CASSPGLAGIQETQYF. Written as DNA, the CDR3 is TGTGCCAGCAGCCCTGGACTAGCGGGGATTCAAGAGACCCAGTACTTC.

This clonotype occurred many times. The chain is built from TRBV20-1 and TRBJ2-5; TRBD1 or TRBD2 may be the D gene (5 bases each). Germline V lookup: CDR1 DFQATT, CDR2 SNEGSKA (reference sequence). The CDR3 loop spans 15 amino acids. V was shortened by 5 bases and J by 7 bases, with 23 bases between the two germline ends. Here the CDR3 reads CSARPGTLGRGTQYF. CDR3 DNA: TGCAGTGCTCGTCCCGGGACGCTTGGTCGGGGGACCCAGTACTTC.

The V gene is TRBV2, the J gene TRBJ2-5, with 8 bases fitting TRBD2. CDR3 length: 14 amino acids. V lost 6 bases to trimming and J lost 7 bases; unmatched junction nucleotides: 10. Germline CDR1 reads SNHLY; CDR2 reads FYNNEI. CDR3 loop: CASRGTRPLSTQYF. CDR3 in DNA: TGTGCCAGCAGGGGGACTAGGCCCTTGTCGACCCAGTACTTC.

A note on this clonotype: This clone may be a read error of a much larger clone one base away. The chain couples TRBV12-3 or TRBV12-4 to TRBJ2-4; D could derive from TRBD1 or TRBD2 (6 bases each). CDR3 length: 13 amino acids. CDR3 nucleotides: TGTGCCACCGCCACGGGGGCCAAAAACACTCAGTACTTC. This gives the protein CATATGAKNTQYF.

This clonotype was observed a few times. This chain links TRBV5-1 with TRBJ1-1; D ambiguous. Germline V gene lookup returns CDR1 SGHRS and CDR2 YFSETQ. CDR3 length: 14 residues. V was cut by 2 bases and J by 9 bases, with 17 bases left in between. The CDR3 sequence is CASSFQAHEPQAFF. The CDR3 DNA follows: TGCGCCAGCAGCTTCCAGGCCCACGAACCACAAGCTTTCTTT.

This clonotype was recorded a few times. The rearrangement joins TRBV15 to TRBJ2-7; no clear D. Germline V gene sequence: CDR1 LNHNV, CDR2 YYDKDF (reference sequence). The CDR3 length is 18 residues. V was shortened by 0 bases and J by 0 bases, with 18 bases between the two germline ends. CDR3 nucleotide sequence: TGTGCCACCAGCAGAGATCGAACCGGACGGCGGAGCTCCTACGAGCAGTACTTC. Protein sequence: CATSRDRTGRRSSYEQYF.

At least ten counts were recorded for this clonotype. CDR3 bases: TGTGCCTCACAGAGGGGTAGCAATCAGCCCCAGCATTTT. Protein product: CASQRGSNQPQHF. The chain joins TRBV6-1 to TRBJ1-5, with TRBD1 as a possible D gene (5 bases). The CDR3 is 13 residues long. Between the trimmed V and J ends, which lost 11 bases and 0 bases, there was a span of 11 bases. In germline, CDR1 is MNHNS, CDR2 SASEGT.

J is TRBJ1-5 and V is TRBV6-1; D uncertain. The germline V and J ends were trimmed by 6 bases and 3 bases, with 9 bases remaining between them. Germline lookup yields CDR1 MNHNS and CDR2 SASEGT. The CDR3 runs to 13 residues. The CDR3 DNA reads as TGTGCCAGCAGAGCAACCTTCAATCAGCCCCAGCATTTT. Residues: CASRATFNQPQHF.

The J gene is TRBJ2-2, the V gene TRBV5-5; 14 nucleotides align to TRBD2. The germline gives CDR1 SGHKS, CDR2 YYEKEE (reference sequence). The CDR3 is 16 residues long. The V segment lost 0 bases and the J segment 5 bases; nucleotides outside the gene matches: 0. CDR3: CASSLGLAGGTGELFF. The CDR3, as DNA: TGTGCCAGCAGCTTGGGACTAGCGGGGGGGACCGGGGAGCTGTTTTTT.

The rearrangement uses TRBV27 and TRBJ2-6, with D perhaps being TRBD1 or TRBD2 (6 bases each). The germline V gene encodes CDR1 MNHEY and CDR2 SMNVEV (reference sequence). Deletions cut 6 bases from V and 4 bases from J, with 13 bases between. The CDR3 has 15 residues. The CDR3 spells CASRQGGWGANVLTF. CDR3 DNA: TGTGCCAGCAGGCAAGGGGGGTGGGGGGCCAACGTCCTGACTTTC.